This is a list of T cell receptor beta chains from one sample in a study of T-cell reconstitution after alpha-beta-depleted transplantation in children. TCRdb reprocessed the PCR reads with MiXCR, giving one entry per CDR3 protein. This sample has a few hundred thousand distinct CDR3 sequences, with more than 9% found just once. The sample consisted of peripheral blood, taken 180 days after TCRalphabeta/CD19-depleted stem cell transplant. The receptors were gathered from a male patient aged 2 to 9 who had a stem cell transplant for chronic granulomatous disease, so the T cells may come from the graft donor. CDR3s include the opening cysteine and the closing phenylalanine or tryptophan. D genes are given only for firm matches. Not every row has a clone size; where given, it reads once, few, many or a size class.

V	size	D	J	DNA	CDR3
TRBV20-1	many	.	TRBJ2-1	TGCAGTGCTAGGGGACTTGGAAATGAGCAGTTCTTC	CSARGLGNEQFF
TRBV4-3	.	.	TRBJ2-7	TGCGCCAGCGGCCAACAAGCGGACCACTCCTACGAGCAGTACTTC	CASGQQADHSYEQYF
TRBV5-5	once	.	TRBJ2-7	TGTGCCAGCAGCTTGACTGCGGGGGCTTACTACGAGCAGTACTTC	CASSLTAGAYYEQYF
TRBV13	few	TRBD1	TRBJ1-6	TGTGCCAGCAGCCTAGGACAGGGTTATTCACCCCTCCACTTT	CASSLGQGYSPLHF
TRBV18	.	TRBD2	TRBJ2-7	TGTGCCAGCTCAAGGCGGGAGCTTGACTACGAGCAGTACTTC	CASSRRELDYEQYF
TRBV7-2	few	.	TRBJ2-7	TGTGCCAGCAGCCCCCGGTTAGCGGTGCCCTACGAGCAGTACTTC	CASSPRLAVPYEQYF
TRBV20-1	many	.	TRBJ2-3	TGCAGTGCTAATAAGGGCGCTAACACAGATACGCAGTATTTT	CSANKGANTDTQYF
TRBV5-1	many	.	TRBJ2-1	TGCGCCAGCAGCTTTCCGTCAGGGGTGTACAATGAGCAGTTCTTC	CASSFPSGVYNEQFF
TRBV7-2	many	TRBD2	TRBJ2-7	TGTGCCAGCACCATCTCGGGAGGCGCCTACGAGCAGTACTTC	CASTISGGAYEQYF
TRBV5-1	many	TRBD1	TRBJ2-2	TGCGCCAGCAGCCCTTCCTTCGGACAGGGGAACACCGGGGAGCTGTTTTTT	CASSPSFGQGNTGELFF
TRBV29-1	many	.	TRBJ2-3	TGCAGCGTTGAACTAGCATCCACGGATACGCAGTATTTT	CSVELASTDTQYF
TRBV20-1	many	TRBD1	TRBJ2-6	TGCAGTGCTAGAGACGCCAGGACAGGGAAGGGAACTGGGGCCAACGTCCTGACTTTC	CSARDARTGKGTGANVLTF
TRBV20-1	many	TRBD2	TRBJ2-5	TGCAGTGCTAGGTGGGGAGGGCACATGGAGACCCAGTACTTC	CSARWGGHMETQYF
TRBV12-3/TRBV12-4	few	.	TRBJ2-5	TGTGCCCTCAGTTTAGTAAAGAAAGTACAGGACTACCAAGAGACCCAGTACTTC	CALSLVKKVQDYQETQYF
TRBV7-6	many	.	TRBJ2-2	TGTGCCAGCGGTGAAGGACAGAACACCGGGGAGCTGTTTTTT	CASGEGQNTGELFF
TRBV5-3	many	TRBD2	TRBJ2-1	TGTGCCAGAAGCTTCTCGCTAAAAGGGAGCGGGAGAGGTGAGCAGTTCTTC	CARSFSLKGSGRGEQFF
TRBV6-5	many	.	TRBJ1-1	TGTGCCAGCAGTTACTCGTCAGGGAGGGACCCTGAAGCTTTCTTT	CASSYSSGRDPEAFF
TRBV3-1	few	.	TRBJ1-2	TGTGCCAGCAGCCAAGACGGACAACCAGTCTATGGCTACACCTTC	CASSQDGQPVYGYTF
TRBV11-2	.	.	TRBJ2-2	TGTGCCAGCAGCCCGAGTCGGGGGGCAGGATCCGGGGAGCTGTTTTTT	CASSPSRGAGSGELFF
TRBV6-2/TRBV6-3	many	TRBD2	TRBJ2-3	TGTGCCAGCAGTTACCACCGGCCAGCGGGAGTTTTAGATACGCAGTATTTT	CASSYHRPAGVLDTQYF
TRBV27	.	TRBD1	TRBJ1-5	TGTGCCAGCAGTTTAAGACAGGGCGGAGGGTATGGCAATCAGCCCCAGCATTTT	CASSLRQGGGYGNQPQHF
TRBV29-1	many	.	TRBJ2-3	TGCAGCGTTCTTTACACAGATACGCAGTATTTT	CSVLYTDTQYF